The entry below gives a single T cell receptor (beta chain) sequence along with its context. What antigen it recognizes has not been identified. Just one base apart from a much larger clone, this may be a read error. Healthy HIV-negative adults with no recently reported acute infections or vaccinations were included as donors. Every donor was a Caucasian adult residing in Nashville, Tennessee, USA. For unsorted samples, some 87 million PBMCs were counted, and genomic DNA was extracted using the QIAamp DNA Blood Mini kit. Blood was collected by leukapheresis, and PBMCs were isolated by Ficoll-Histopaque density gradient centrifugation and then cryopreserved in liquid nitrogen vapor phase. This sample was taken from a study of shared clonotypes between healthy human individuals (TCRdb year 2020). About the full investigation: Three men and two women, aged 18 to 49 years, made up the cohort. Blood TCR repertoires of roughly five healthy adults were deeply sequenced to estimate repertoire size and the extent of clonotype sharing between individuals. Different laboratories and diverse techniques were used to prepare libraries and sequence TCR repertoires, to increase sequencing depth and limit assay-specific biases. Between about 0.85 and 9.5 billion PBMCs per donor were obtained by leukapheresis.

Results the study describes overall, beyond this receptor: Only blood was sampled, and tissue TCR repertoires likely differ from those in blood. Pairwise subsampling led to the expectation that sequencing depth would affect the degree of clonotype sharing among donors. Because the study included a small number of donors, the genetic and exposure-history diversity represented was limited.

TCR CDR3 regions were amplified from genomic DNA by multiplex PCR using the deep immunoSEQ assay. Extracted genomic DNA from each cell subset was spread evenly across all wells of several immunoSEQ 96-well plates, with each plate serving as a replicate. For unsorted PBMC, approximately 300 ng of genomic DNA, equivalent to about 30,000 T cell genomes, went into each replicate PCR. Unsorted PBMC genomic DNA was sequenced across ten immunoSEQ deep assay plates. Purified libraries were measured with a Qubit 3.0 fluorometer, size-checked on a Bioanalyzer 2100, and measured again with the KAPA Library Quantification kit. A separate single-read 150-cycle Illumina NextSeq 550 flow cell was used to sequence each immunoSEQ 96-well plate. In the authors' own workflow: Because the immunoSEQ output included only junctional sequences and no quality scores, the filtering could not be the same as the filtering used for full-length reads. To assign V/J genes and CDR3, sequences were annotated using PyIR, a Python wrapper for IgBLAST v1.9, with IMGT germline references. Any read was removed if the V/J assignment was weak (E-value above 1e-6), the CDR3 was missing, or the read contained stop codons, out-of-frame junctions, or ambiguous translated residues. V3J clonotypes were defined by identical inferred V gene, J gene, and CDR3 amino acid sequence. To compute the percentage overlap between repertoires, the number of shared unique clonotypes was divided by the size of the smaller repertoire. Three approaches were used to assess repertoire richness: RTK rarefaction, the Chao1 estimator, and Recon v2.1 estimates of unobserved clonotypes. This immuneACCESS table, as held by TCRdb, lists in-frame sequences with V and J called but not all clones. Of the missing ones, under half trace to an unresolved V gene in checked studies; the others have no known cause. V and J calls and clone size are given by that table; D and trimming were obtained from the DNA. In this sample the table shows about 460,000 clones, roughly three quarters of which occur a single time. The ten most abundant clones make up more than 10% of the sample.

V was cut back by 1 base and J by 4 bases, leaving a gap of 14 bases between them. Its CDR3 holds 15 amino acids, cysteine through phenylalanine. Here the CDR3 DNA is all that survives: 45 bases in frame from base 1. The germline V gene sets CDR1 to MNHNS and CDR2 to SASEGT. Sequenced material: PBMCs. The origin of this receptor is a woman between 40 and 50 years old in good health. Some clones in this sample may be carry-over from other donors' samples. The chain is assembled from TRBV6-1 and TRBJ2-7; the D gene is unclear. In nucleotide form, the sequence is TGTGCCAGCAGTGAAGGCAGTAGCTGGAGTTACGAGCAGTACTTC. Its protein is CASSEGSSWSYEQYF.